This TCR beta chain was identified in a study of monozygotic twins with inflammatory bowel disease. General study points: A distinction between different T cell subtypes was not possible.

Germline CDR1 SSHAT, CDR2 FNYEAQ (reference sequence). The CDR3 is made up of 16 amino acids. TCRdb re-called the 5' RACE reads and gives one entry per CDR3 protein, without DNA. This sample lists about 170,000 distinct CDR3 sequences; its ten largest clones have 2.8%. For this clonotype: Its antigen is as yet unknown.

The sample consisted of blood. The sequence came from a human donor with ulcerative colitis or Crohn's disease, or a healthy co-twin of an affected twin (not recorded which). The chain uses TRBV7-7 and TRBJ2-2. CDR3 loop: CASSLVRVSNTGELFF. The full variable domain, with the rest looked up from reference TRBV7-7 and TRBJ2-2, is GAGVSQSPRYKVTKRGQDVTLRCDPISSHATLYWYQQALGQGPEFLTYFNYEAQPDKSGLPSDRFSAERPEGSISTLTIQRTEQRDSAMYRCASSLVRVSNTGELFFGEGSRLTVL.